Presented here are 5 T cell receptor beta chains from one specimen sequenced in a study of yellow fever vaccine responses in identical twins. Each CDR3 protein gets one entry after TCRdb re-called the RT-PCR reads with MiXCR. The sample has roughly 1,000 distinct CDR3 sequences; about 80% are singletons. The sample was T cells from blood (PBMCs), unsorted or a sorted subset (not recorded which), taken before or after yellow fever vaccination (not recorded which). The receptors were sampled from a female donor who received the yellow fever vaccine.

This clonotype was picked up one time. The rearrangement uses TRBV15 and TRBJ1-6, with D unclear. V dropped 7 bases and J dropped 4 bases, with 8 bases sitting between them. This CDR3 contains 13 residues. Per germline, CDR1 LNHNV and CDR2 YYDKDF (reference sequence). The CDR3 nucleotides read TGTGCCACCACCCCCCAATATAATTCACCCCTCCACTTT. As protein: CATTPQYNSPLHF.

The J gene is TRBJ1-4, the V gene TRBV10-1; no clear D gene. The CDR3 spans 17 residues. Germline-derived CDR1 and CDR2 are WNHNN and SYGVQD (reference sequence). The germline V and J ends were trimmed by 4 bases and 0 bases, with 15 bases remaining between them. In DNA form, the CDR3 reads TGCGCCAGCAGTGCGCCGAGGGCCCCCCCAACTAATGAAAAACTGTTTTTT. It codes for CASSAPRAPPTNEKLFF.

This clonotype was counted between two and nine times. The rearrangement joins TRBV4-3 to TRBJ2-1, with a possible D match to TRBD2 (5 bases). CDR1 and CDR2 from the germline V gene are LGHNA and YSLEER. Trimming cost V 0 bases and J 4 bases, with 13 bases left between them. CDR3 length: 16 amino acids. The CDR3, as DNA: TGCGCCAGCAGCCAAGATTTCTACGGGGAGTACAATGAGCAGTTCTTC. Its protein is CASSQDFYGEYNEQFF.

The V gene is TRBV6-1, the J gene TRBJ2-7, with 10 bases matching TRBD2. Trimming cost V 6 bases and J 3 bases; bases outside gene matches: 14. Germline V gives CDR1 MNHNS, CDR2 SASEGT. This CDR3 comprises 17 residues. The CDR3 sequence: CASRLGEKLAGSYEQYF. The CDR3 DNA is TGTGCCAGCAGACTAGGGGAGAAACTAGCGGGGAGCTACGAGCAGTACTTC.

The genes are TRBV6-1 and TRBJ1-1; a weak D match, TRBD1 (6 bases). V gave up 8 bases and J gave up 1 base, with 14 bases separating them. Germline assignment: CDR1 MNHNS and CDR2 SASEGT. The CDR3 length is 14 residues. CDR3 protein: CASGTKGENTEAFF. As DNA, the CDR3 is TGTGCCAGCGGTACCAAGGGGGAGAACACTGAAGCTTTCTTT.